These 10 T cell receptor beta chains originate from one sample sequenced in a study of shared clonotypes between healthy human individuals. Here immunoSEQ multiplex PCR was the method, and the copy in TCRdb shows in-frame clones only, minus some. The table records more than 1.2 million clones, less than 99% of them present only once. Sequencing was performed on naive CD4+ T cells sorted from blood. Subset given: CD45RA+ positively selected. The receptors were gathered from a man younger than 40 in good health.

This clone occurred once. Written as DNA, the CDR3 is TGTGCCAGCAGCCCGCCGGGACAGGGATGGCGGAACACTGAAGCTTTCTTT. Encoded protein: CASSPPGQGWRNTEAFF. The rearrangement uses TRBV25-1 and TRBJ1-1; 9 bases align to TRBD1. The V gene's germline CDR1 is MGHDK and CDR2 SYGVNS. This CDR3 has 17 residues. Unmatched junction bases numbered 12, after V lost 6 bases and J lost 1 base.

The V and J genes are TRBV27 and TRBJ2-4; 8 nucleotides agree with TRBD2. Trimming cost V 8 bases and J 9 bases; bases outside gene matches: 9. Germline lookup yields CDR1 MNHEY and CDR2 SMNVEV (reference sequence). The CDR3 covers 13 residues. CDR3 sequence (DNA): TGTGCCAGCCTTAACCGGGGGGGAACCATTCAGTACTTC. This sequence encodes CASLNRGGTIQYF.

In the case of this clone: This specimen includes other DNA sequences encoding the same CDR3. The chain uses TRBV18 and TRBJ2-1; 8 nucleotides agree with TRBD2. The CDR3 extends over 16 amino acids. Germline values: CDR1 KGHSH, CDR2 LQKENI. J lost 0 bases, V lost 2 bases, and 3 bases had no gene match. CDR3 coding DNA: TGTGCCAGCTCACCAATAGCGGGGAGCTCCTACAATGAGCAGTTCTTC. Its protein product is CASSPIAGSSYNEQFF.

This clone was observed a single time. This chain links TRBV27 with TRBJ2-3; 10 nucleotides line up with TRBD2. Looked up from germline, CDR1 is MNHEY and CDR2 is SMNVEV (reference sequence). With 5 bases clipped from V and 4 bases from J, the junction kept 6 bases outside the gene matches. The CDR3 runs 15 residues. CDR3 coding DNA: TGTGCCAGCAGTGTCTTAGCGGGAGGTGCAGATACGCAGTATTTT. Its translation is CASSVLAGGADTQYF.

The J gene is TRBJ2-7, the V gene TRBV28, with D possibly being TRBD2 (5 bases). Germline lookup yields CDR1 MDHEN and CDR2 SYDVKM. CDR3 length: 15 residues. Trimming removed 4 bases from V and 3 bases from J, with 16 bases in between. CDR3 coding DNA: TGTGCCAGCAGTTCGTTTAGGCGGGCGGTCTACGAGCAGTACTTC. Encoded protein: CASSSFRRAVYEQYF.

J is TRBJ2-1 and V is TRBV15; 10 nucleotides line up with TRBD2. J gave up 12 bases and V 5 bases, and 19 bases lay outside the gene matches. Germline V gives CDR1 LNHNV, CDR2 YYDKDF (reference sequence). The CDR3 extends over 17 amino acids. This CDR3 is CATSRSPGLASSVGQFF. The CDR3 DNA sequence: TGTGCCACCAGCCGATCACCGGGACTAGCGTCCTCAGTAGGGCAGTTCTTC.

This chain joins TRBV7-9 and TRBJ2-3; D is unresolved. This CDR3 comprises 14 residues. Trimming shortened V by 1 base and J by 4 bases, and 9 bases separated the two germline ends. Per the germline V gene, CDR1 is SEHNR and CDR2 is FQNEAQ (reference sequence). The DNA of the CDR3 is TGTGCCAGCAGCTTAGAGGGTGGCCCAGATACGCAGTATTTT. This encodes CASSLEGGPDTQYF.

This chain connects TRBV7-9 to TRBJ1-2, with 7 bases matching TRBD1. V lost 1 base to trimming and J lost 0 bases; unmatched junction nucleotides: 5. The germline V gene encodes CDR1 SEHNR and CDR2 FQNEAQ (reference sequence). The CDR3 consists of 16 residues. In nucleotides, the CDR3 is TGTGCCAGCAGCTTAGGAGGGGGCGAAGCTAACTATGGCTACACCTTC. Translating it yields CASSLGGGEANYGYTF. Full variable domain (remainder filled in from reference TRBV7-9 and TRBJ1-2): DTGVSQNPRHKITKRGQNVTFRCDPISEHNRLYWYRQTLGQGPEFLTYFQNEAQLEKSRLLSDRFSAERPKGSFSTLEIQRTEQGDSAMYLCASSLGGGEANYGYTFGSGTRLTVV.

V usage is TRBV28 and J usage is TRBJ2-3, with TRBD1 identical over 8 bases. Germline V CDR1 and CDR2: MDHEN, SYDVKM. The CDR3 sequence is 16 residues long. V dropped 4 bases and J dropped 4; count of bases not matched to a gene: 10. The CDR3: CASSSTNRGLADTQYF. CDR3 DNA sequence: TGTGCCAGCAGTTCGACTAACAGGGGGTTAGCAGATACGCAGTATTTT.

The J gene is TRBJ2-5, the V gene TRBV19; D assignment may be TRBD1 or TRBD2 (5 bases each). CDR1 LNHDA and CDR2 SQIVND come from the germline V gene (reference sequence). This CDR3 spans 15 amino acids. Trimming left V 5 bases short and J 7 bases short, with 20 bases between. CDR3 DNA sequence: TGTGCCAGTAGTGTGGGTTTGGGGGATATGGTGACCCAGTACTTC. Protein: CASSVGLGDMVTQYF.